The 2 T cell receptor beta chains presented below share a single source sample, sequenced in a study of blood T cell repertoires in COVID-19. Profiling relied on immunoSEQ multiplex PCR, and the TCRdb table lists in-frame clones only, not all of them. This sample has around 150,000 clones, with about 93% found just once. Sequenced sample: peripheral blood. The receptors were sampled from a woman between 50 and 59 years old with acute or convalescent COVID-19.

V gene TRBV6-5 combines with J gene TRBJ1-2, with D unresolved. This CDR3 contains 13 residues. Trimming took 5 bases from V and 6 from J, leaving 13 bases between them. Germline CDR1 is MNHEY and CDR2 is SVGAGI. In DNA, the CDR3 is TGTGCCAGCAGTCAGGCTGAAGTGGATGGCTACACCTTC. Translated, it gives CASSQAEVDGYTF.

The chain has TRBV27 and TRBJ2-5; tentative D call: TRBD1 (6 bases). V dropped 6 bases and J dropped 5 bases, with 13 bases sitting between them. The CDR3 sequence is 13 residues long. In germline, CDR1 is MNHEY, CDR2 SMNVEV (reference sequence). The chain's CDR3 is CASRPTGRETQYF. CDR3 DNA sequence: TGTGCCAGCAGACCAACAGGGCGGGAGACCCAGTACTTC.